Sequencing of this T cell receptor (beta chain) was carried out in a study of long-term antiretroviral therapy in people with HIV. As for the study in general: Earliest sampling preceded the 2015 immediate-ART recommendation by about a decade.

Study observations and caveats: All time points showed a repertoire dominated by clones expanded before ART. Although diversity increased after ART, it remained lower than in transplant donor controls.

Without exception, participants with HIV were treated in the United States. Survey-level resolution applied to immunoSEQ assay v3.0. Assay: immunoSEQ multiplex PCR; the TCRdb copy retains only in-frame clones and omits some. The repertoire consists of tens of thousands of clones, with 95% occurring once and the leading ten covering more than 3%. In germline, CDR1 is SGHRS, CDR2 YFSETQ. V shed 0 bases and J 8 bases; nucleotides not matched to a gene: 11. The CDR3 consists of 17 residues. Concerning this clone itself: Its antigen is currently unknown.

This receptor was identified in a man aged 50 or older with HIV. The source was unsorted PBMCs, collected 5.3 years after starting antiretroviral therapy. The chain recombines TRBV5-1 with TRBJ2-1; 10 nucleotides match TRBD1. For the CDR3, the DNA is TGCGCCAGCAGCTTGGTCCCGTGGGACAGGGGACACGATGAGCAGTTCTTC. This gives the protein CASSLVPWDRGHDEQFF.